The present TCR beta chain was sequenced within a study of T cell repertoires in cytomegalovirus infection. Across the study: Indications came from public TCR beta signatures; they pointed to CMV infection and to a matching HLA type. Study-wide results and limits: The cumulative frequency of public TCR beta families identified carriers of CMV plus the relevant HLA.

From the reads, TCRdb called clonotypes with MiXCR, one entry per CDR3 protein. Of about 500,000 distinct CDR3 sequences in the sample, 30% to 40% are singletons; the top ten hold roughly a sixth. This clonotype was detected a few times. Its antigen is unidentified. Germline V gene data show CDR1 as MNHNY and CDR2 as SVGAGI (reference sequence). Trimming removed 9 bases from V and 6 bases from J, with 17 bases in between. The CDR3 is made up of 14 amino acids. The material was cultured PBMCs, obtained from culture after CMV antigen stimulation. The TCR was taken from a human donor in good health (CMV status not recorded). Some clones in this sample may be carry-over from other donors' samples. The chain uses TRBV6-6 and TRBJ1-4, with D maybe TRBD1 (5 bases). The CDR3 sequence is CASTGRGGDEKLFF. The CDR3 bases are TGTGCCAGTACAGGCCGGGGGGGTGATGAAAAACTGTTTTTT.